This T cell receptor beta chain appears in the sequencing data of a study of cytomegalovirus exposure and HLA in healthy donors. Study-level results: A later analysis showed that HLA-associated TCR beta chains had undergone more clonal expansion than equally common others.

On this clone itself: Its cognate antigen is unknown.

V shed 0 bases and J shed 0 bases, with 8 bases lying between them. This CDR3 has 15 residues. Germline V gives CDR1 LGHNA, CDR2 YSLEER. Primers included in the PCR were 60 Vbeta and 13 Jbeta primers. The table came from immunoSEQ multiplex PCR; TCRdb's copy has only in-frame clones and leaves some out. Of fewer than 100,000 clones listed, 78% are singletons. Source material: PBMCs. This sequence originates from a woman aged 55-70 years in good health and CMV-seronegative. The genes are TRBV4-3 and TRBJ1-1; D may be TRBD1 (6 bases). The CDR3 DNA reads TGCGCCAGCAGCCAAGATACAGGGTTGAACACTGAAGCTTTCTTT. It codes for CASSQDTGLNTEAFF.